This passage covers 5 T cell receptor beta chains from one sample sequenced in a study of Tregs in tolerant kidney transplant recipients. Sequencing used immunoSEQ multiplex PCR; TCRdb keeps in-frame clones, though not all of them. The repertoire holds about 69,000 clones, with about 88% as singletons. The sample was CD4+ T cells from blood, taken before the transplant. Source of these receptors: a human donor who received a combined kidney and bone marrow transplant.

The chain is built from TRBV29-1 and TRBJ1-1; D gene uncertain. There are 13 residues in the CDR3. Germline CDR1 SQVTM, CDR2 ANQGSEA. V lost 1 base and J lost 4, with 10 bases in between. CDR3 sequence: CSVEVSEGTEAFF. CDR3 bases: TGCAGCGTTGAAGTATCAGAGGGCACTGAAGCTTTCTTT. Using reference TRBV29-1 and TRBJ1-1 for the parts outside the CDR3, the full variable domain is SAVISQKPSRDICQRGTSLTIQCQVDSQVTMMFWYRQQPGQSLTLIATANQGSEATYESGFVIDKFPISRPNLTFSTLTVSNMSPEDSSIYLCSVEVSEGTEAFFGQGTRLTVV.

This chain joins TRBV28 and TRBJ2-7; D uncertain. The CDR3 is 14 amino acids. Germline V CDR1 and CDR2: MDHEN, SYDVKM. Trimming removed 11 bases from V and 2 bases from J, with 19 bases in between. The CDR3 DNA reads TGTGCCGTCCAATCGGCGGCAGAGACCTACGAGCAGTACTTC. Its protein product is CAVQSAAETYEQYF.

The V and J genes are TRBV11-2 and TRBJ2-4; D may be TRBD1 (5 bases). The V end was cut by 1 base, the J end by 2 bases, with 6 bases between. Looked up from germline, CDR1 is SGHAT and CDR2 is FQNNGV. This CDR3 region has 14 residues. CDR3: CASSLGGSKNIQYF. The CDR3 coding sequence is TGTGCCAGCAGCTTAGGGGGCTCCAAAAACATTCAGTACTTC. The full variable domain, in which reference TRBV11-2 and TRBJ2-4 provide the parts outside the CDR3, is EAGVAQSPRYKIIEKRQSVAFWCNPISGHATLYWYQQILGQGPKLLIQFQNNGVVDDSQLPKDRFSAERLKGVDSTLKIQPAKLEDSAVYLCASSLGGSKNIQYFGAGTRLSVL.

The V and J genes are TRBV6-5 and TRBJ1-1, with 8 bases fitting TRBD1. Germline CDR1 reads MNHEY; CDR2 reads SVGAGI. This CDR3 region has 15 residues. V was clipped by 5 bases and J by 1 base; unmatched bases: 6. As DNA, the CDR3 is TGTGCCAGCAGTGGCCGACAGGGGACGAACACTGAAGCTTTCTTT. This sequence encodes CASSGRQGTNTEAFF.

About this clone: Distinct nucleotide sequences in the sample also encode this CDR3. The chain uses TRBV28 and TRBJ2-7; D uncertain. CDR1 is MDHEN and CDR2 is SYDVKM in the germline V gene. V was cut by 2 bases and J by 2 bases, with 7 bases left in between. There are 13 residues in the CDR3. CDR3 protein: CASSLALAYEQYF. CDR3 coding DNA: TGTGCCAGCAGTTTAGCACTTGCCTACGAGCAGTACTTC.